The 31 T cell receptor beta chains given below trace back to one sample, sequenced in a study of T-cell memory formation after mild COVID-19. TCRdb redid the calling of the 5' RACE reads with MiXCR, one entry per CDR3 protein. The sample holds roughly 200,000 distinct CDR3 sequences; 9.5% are singletons and the top ten take about 3.8%. Source material: PBMCs or a T cell subset sorted from them (not recorded which). These receptors were obtained from a man younger than 35 who had mild COVID-19 (a few samples of this study predate the infection). Cell type and time point are not known.

The V gene is TRBV6-6, the J gene TRBJ2-7, with D unresolved. V gave up 0 bases and J gave up 0 bases, with 12 bases separating them. The CDR3 covers 16 residues. Germline CDR1 MNHNY, CDR2 SVGAGI (reference sequence). The CDR3 region has the DNA TGTGCCAGCAGTTACTCAAGGGCAGCGAGCTCCTACGAGCAGTACTTC. Its protein product is CASSYSRAASSYEQYF.

This clonotype was seen at least ten times. The V call is TRBV4-3, the J call TRBJ1-2; no clear D gene. CDR1 is LGHNA, CDR2 YSLEER, per germline. Trimming pared 0 bases from V and 4 bases from J, leaving 12 bases between. The CDR3 contains 15 residues. DNA of the CDR3: TGCGCCAGCAGCCAAGACTCAGAGAGTAGCTATGGCTACACCTTC. Its translation: CASSQDSESSYGYTF.

This clonotype was seen a few times. This chain connects TRBV18 to TRBJ1-1; D is uncertain. Per the germline V gene, CDR1 is KGHSH and CDR2 is LQKENI. This CDR3 contains 17 residues. Trimming cost V 3 bases and J 3 bases, with 20 bases left between them. The CDR3, as DNA: TGTGCCAGCTCACCTACTAGACATAGAGCGGTACACACTGAAGCTTTCTTT. Residues: CASSPTRHRAVHTEAFF.

This clonotype appeared a few times. The chain employs TRBV6-1 and TRBJ2-5; 15 bases fit TRBD2. Germline V gene data show CDR1 as MNHNS and CDR2 as SASEGT. With V trimmed by 10 bases and J by 5 bases, 5 bases remained unmatched. This CDR3 spans 14 amino acids. CDR3 sequence (DNA): TGTGCCACCTTGGGGACTAGCGGGGGGGAGACCCAGTACTTC. Translating gives CATLGTSGGETQYF.

This clonotype came up a few times. This chain connects TRBV11-2 to TRBJ2-7; either TRBD1 or TRBD2 may fit D (5 bases each). Looked up from germline, CDR1 is SGHAT and CDR2 is FQNNGV. CDR3 length: 13 residues. V lost 1 base and J lost 6, with 10 bases in between. The CDR3 reads CASSLGPGPEQYV. CDR3 nucleotides: TGTGCCAGCAGCTTAGGTCCGGGGCCCGAGCAGTACGTC.

This clonotype appeared a few times. This chain connects TRBV6-5 to TRBJ1-3; 10 bases match TRBD1. V gave up 5 bases and J gave up 7 bases; unmatched junction bases: 5. From germline, CDR1 is MNHEY and CDR2 SVGAGI. This CDR3 region has 14 residues. DNA of the CDR3: TGTGCCAGCAGTCCGCCGGGACAGGGGAACACCATATATTTT. Protein: CASSPPGQGNTIYF.

V and J are TRBV7-2 and TRBJ2-3; 10 bases are shared with TRBD2. The junction had 2 bases not matched to a gene; V was cut back by 3 bases and J by 5 bases. This CDR3 is built from 14 residues. Germline V gene lookup returns CDR1 SGHTA and CDR2 FQGNSA. The CDR3 sequence: CASSFRTSGDTQYF. The DNA of the CDR3 is TGTGCCAGCAGCTTTAGGACTAGCGGAGATACGCAGTATTTT.

This clonotype was seen more than once but under ten times. The rearrangement joins TRBV3-1 to TRBJ2-3; D is perhaps TRBD1 (5 bases). The CDR3 has 16 residues. Looked up from germline, CDR1 is LGHDT and CDR2 is YNNKEL (reference sequence). The V and J ends lost 6 bases and 0 bases respectively, with 16 bases between them. The CDR3 DNA is TGTGCCAGCAGTCCCAGGGATCCGTTTAGCACAGATACGCAGTATTTT. Translation: CASSPRDPFSTDTQYF.

This chain uses TRBV28 with TRBJ2-4; D ambiguous. Germline CDR1 reads MDHEN; CDR2 reads SYDVKM. This CDR3 has 15 amino acids. V lost 5 bases and J lost 0, with 11 bases in between. CDR3 coding DNA: TGTGCCAGCAGTACCCAGGTTCTAGCCAAAAACATTCAGTACTTC. Translation: CASSTQVLAKNIQYF.

Ten or more counts support this clonotype. V usage is TRBV11-2 and J usage is TRBJ1-5; TRBD1 matches at 11 bases. From germline, CDR1 is SGHAT and CDR2 FQNNGV. The ends lost 5 bases at V and 5 bases at J; junction bases unmatched: 2. The CDR3 totals 14 residues. The CDR3 sequence: CASSRDRGDQPQHF. The CDR3 DNA reads as TGTGCCAGCAGCCGGGACAGGGGGGATCAGCCCCAGCATTTT.

The rearrangement joins TRBV28 to TRBJ1-2, with 7 bases matching TRBD1. Trimming removed 3 bases from V and 4 bases from J; junction bases left unmatched: 2. Germline CDR1 and CDR2: MDHEN and SYDVKM. The CDR3 sequence is 13 residues long. CDR3 DNA sequence: TGTGCCAGCAGTTTCTCAGGGGGCTATGGCTACACCTTC. The encoded protein is CASSFSGGYGYTF.

This chain connects TRBV7-9 to TRBJ1-1, with 7 bases identical to TRBD1. Germline loops: CDR1 SEHNR, CDR2 FQNEAQ (reference sequence). With V trimmed by 4 bases and J by 5 bases, 10 bases remained unmatched. The CDR3 loop spans 15 amino acids. The CDR3 nucleotides read TGTGCCAGCAGCTGGAAAGACAGGGCCGGGACTGAAGCTTTCTTT. Its translation: CASSWKDRAGTEAFF.

This clonotype has more than one count but fewer than ten. This chain links TRBV6-6 with TRBJ2-3; no clear D. This CDR3 is built from 15 residues. Deletions cut 6 bases from V and 4 bases from J, with 17 bases between. Germline V gene lookup returns CDR1 MNHNY and CDR2 SVGAGI (reference sequence). The CDR3 sequence is CASSKGLIGADTQYF. CDR3 DNA sequence: TGTGCCAGCAGCAAGGGCCTAATTGGGGCAGATACGCAGTATTTT.

This clonotype was picked up a small number of times. The V call is TRBV9, the J call TRBJ1-2; possible D gene TRBD1, 6 bases. This CDR3 region has 18 residues. Trimming took 0 bases from V and 3 from J, leaving 21 bases between them. Germline V gene lookup returns CDR1 SGDLS and CDR2 YYNGEE. The CDR3 coding sequence is TGTGCCAGCAGCGTAGACCTCTATGGGGGGGGCGCCGACTATGGCTACACCTTC. Its translation is CASSVDLYGGGADYGYTF.

In its sample, this clonotype was seen a few times. This chain uses TRBV7-2 with TRBJ1-2, with D perhaps matching TRBD1 (5 bases). CDR1 SGHTA and CDR2 FQGNSA come from the germline V gene. V lost 0 bases and J lost 7, with 18 bases in between. CDR3 length: 16 amino acids. The CDR3 DNA follows: TGTGCCAGCAGCTTAGCGGGAAGGGACTCCTTGGGTGGCTACACCTTC. Residues: CASSLAGRDSLGGYTF. Full variable domain (rest looked up from reference TRBV7-2 and TRBJ1-2): GAGVSQSPSNKVTEKGKDVELRCDPISGHTALYWYRQSLGQGLEFLIYFQGNSAPDKSGLPSDRFSAERTGGSVSTLTIQRTQQEDSAVYLCASSLAGRDSLGGYTFGSGTRLTVV.

This clonotype came up a few times. This chain connects TRBV6-2 or TRBV6-3 to TRBJ1-1; a weak D match, TRBD1 (5 bases). Germline CDR1 is MNHEY and CDR2 is SVGEGT. The germline V and J ends were trimmed by 8 bases and 5 bases, with 18 bases remaining between them. This CDR3 comprises 14 residues. The CDR3 bases are TGTGCCAGCGGGAGGGGTACGGGCGGGACTGAAGCTTTCTTT. This translates into CASGRGTGGTEAFF.

This clonotype has a handful of counts. V gene TRBV7-2 combines with J gene TRBJ2-3; possibly TRBD2 for D (5 bases). Germline V CDR1 and CDR2: SGHTA, FQGNSA. Trimming took off 5 bases at V and 6 bases at J, with 12 bases between the two ends. The CDR3 runs to 13 residues. The CDR3, as DNA: TGTGCCAGCAGCCCGTCGAGGGCCGATACGCAGTATTTT. Translation: CASSPSRADTQYF.

This clonotype was observed a handful of times. The rearrangement uses TRBV19 and TRBJ1-5; D perhaps matches TRBD1 (6 bases). Germline assignment: CDR1 LNHDA and CDR2 SQIVND (reference sequence). Trimming stripped 5 bases from V and 15 bases from J, with 17 bases between. The CDR3 loop spans 12 amino acids. The CDR3 spells CASSSPGAVRHF. The CDR3 DNA reads TGTGCCAGTAGTTCCCCAGGGGCCGTAAGGCATTTT.

A few counts support this clonotype. V gene TRBV6-2 or TRBV6-3 combines with J gene TRBJ2-1; D gene ambiguous. CDR1 and CDR2 from the germline V gene are MNHEY and SVGEGT. This CDR3 has 14 residues. Trimming cost V 6 bases and J 0 bases, with 9 bases left between them. In DNA, the CDR3 is TGTGCCAGCAGAGTGGACGGCTCCTACAATGAGCAGTTCTTC. As protein: CASRVDGSYNEQFF.

The rearrangement joins TRBV29-1 to TRBJ1-5; no reliable D call. This CDR3 spans 13 amino acids. Trimming pared 0 bases from V and 7 bases from J, leaving 10 bases between. Looked up from germline, CDR1 is SQVTM and CDR2 is ANQGSEA. This chain's CDR3 is CSVEDQRGQPQHF. CDR3 coding DNA: TGCAGCGTTGAAGATCAGAGAGGGCAGCCCCAGCATTTT.

The chain joins TRBV4-3 to TRBJ2-1, with D possibly matching TRBD2 (7 bases). This CDR3 has 15 residues. Deletions cut 6 bases from V and 2 bases from J, with 14 bases between. Germline values: CDR1 LGHNA, CDR2 YSLEER. The CDR3 region has the DNA TGCGCCAGCAGATCGGCGGGGGCGCCCTACAATGAGCAGTTCTTC. Its translation is CASRSAGAPYNEQFF.

This clonotype was observed many times. The V call is TRBV7-9, the J call TRBJ1-5; maybe TRBD1 (5 bases). V was cut by 7 bases and J by 9 bases, with 13 bases left in between. CDR3 length equals 12 residues. Germline CDR1 SEHNR, CDR2 FQNEAQ (reference sequence). The CDR3 protein is CASTTGAGPQHF. In DNA form, the CDR3 reads TGTGCCAGCACCACCGGGGCGGGGCCCCAGCATTTT.

The CDR3 nucleotides are TGTGCCAGCTCACCAATCGGGACAGGGGGCTACAATGAGCAGTTCTTC. It yields the protein CASSPIGTGGYNEQFF. V usage is TRBV18 and J usage is TRBJ2-1; 11 nucleotides align to TRBD1. The CDR3 consists of 16 residues. After removal of 2 bases from V and 3 bases from J, the junction contained 3 bases not matched to a gene. Germline CDR1 KGHSH, CDR2 LQKENI.

This clonotype has more than one count but fewer than ten. The rearrangement joins TRBV19 to TRBJ1-1, with D perhaps TRBD1 (6 bases). This CDR3 comprises 14 residues. V was clipped by 2 bases and J by 2 bases, with 9 bases between them. Germline CDR1 LNHDA, CDR2 SQIVND (reference sequence). This chain's CDR3 is CASSIPDRNTEAFF. CDR3 sequence (DNA): TGTGCCAGTAGTATACCGGACAGAAACACTGAAGCTTTCTTT.

The chain combines TRBV5-4 with TRBJ2-1; TRBD1 matches 10 bases. The CDR3 spans 16 residues. The germline gives CDR1 SGHNT, CDR2 YYREEE (reference sequence). The ends lost 1 base at V and 4 bases at J; junction bases unmatched: 5. This CDR3 is CASSLSGGQGYNEQFF. As DNA, the CDR3 is TGTGCCAGCAGCTTGTCGGGGGGACAGGGGTACAATGAGCAGTTCTTC. The full variable domain, with the rest looked up from reference TRBV5-4 and TRBJ2-1, is ETGVTQSPTHLIKTRGQQVTLRCSSQSGHNTVSWYQQALGQGPQFIFQYYREEENGRGNFPPRFSGLQFPNYSSELNVNALELDDSALYLCASSLSGGQGYNEQFFGPGTRLTVL.

This clonotype was recorded only once. V gene TRBV9 combines with J gene TRBJ1-3; TRBD1 matches 9 bases. V shed 7 bases and J 0 bases; nucleotides not matched to a gene: 8. The CDR3 length is 16 residues. Germline values: CDR1 SGDLS, CDR2 YYNGEE. CDR3: CASGRGQGFSGNTIYF. The CDR3 DNA sequence: TGTGCCAGCGGGAGGGGACAGGGATTCTCTGGAAACACCATATATTTT.

The rearrangement uses TRBV5-1 and TRBJ2-5, with 11 positions matching TRBD1. From germline, CDR1 is SGHRS and CDR2 YFSETQ. This CDR3 region has 16 residues. V dropped 4 bases and J dropped 4; count of bases not matched to a gene: 9. CDR3 bases: TGCGCCAGCAGCGTGGCCGGGACAGGGGGAGGAGAGACCCAGTACTTC. Its translation: CASSVAGTGGGETQYF.

The chain is built from TRBV5-1 and TRBJ1-1, with TRBD1 as a possible D gene (6 bases). The germline V and J ends were trimmed by 4 bases and 11 bases, with 21 bases remaining between them. Germline-derived CDR1 and CDR2 are SGHRS and YFSETQ. This CDR3 comprises 14 residues. This CDR3 reads CASSPWGAAPEAFF. The DNA of the CDR3 is TGCGCCAGCAGCCCTTGGGGGGCCGCGCCCGAGGCTTTCTTT.

This clonotype appeared a few times. The genes are TRBV15 and TRBJ2-2, with 10 bases lining up with TRBD1. Germline lookup yields CDR1 LNHNV and CDR2 YYDKDF (reference sequence). This CDR3 has 16 residues. After removal of 5 bases from V and 4 bases from J, the junction contained 7 bases not matched to a gene. CDR3 residues: CATSVDRGLVTGELFF. The CDR3 coding sequence is TGTGCCACCAGCGTCGACAGGGGGCTGGTCACCGGGGAGCTGTTTTTT.

This clonotype was picked up a small number of times. The chain links TRBV5-1 to TRBJ2-2; 10 bases are a match to TRBD2. This CDR3 region has 18 residues. V was pared by 9 bases and J by 3 bases, with 17 bases of the junction left unmatched. Germline-derived CDR1 and CDR2 are SGHRS and YFSETQ. DNA for the CDR3: TGCGCCACCTCCACCCCCGTAACTAGCGGGGATTACACCGGGGAGCTGTTTTTT. Translated: CATSTPVTSGDYTGELFF.

The chain couples TRBV28 to TRBJ2-7, with TRBD1 matching 9 bases. The length of the CDR3 is 16 residues. Germline loops: CDR1 MDHEN, CDR2 SYDVKM. J gave up 3 bases and V 2 bases, and 8 bases lay outside the gene matches. CDR3 in DNA: TGTGCCAGCAGTTTAGATCAGGACAGGGGCTTCTACGAGCAGTACGTC. Encoded protein: CASSLDQDRGFYEQYV.